This T cell receptor beta chain was profiled in a study of CD8+ T cells in alopecia areata. The overall study: Grafting placed skin from roughly 6-13-month-old C3H/HeJ donors with spontaneous alopecia onto approximately 7-11-week-old female C3H/HeJ mice. The study's findings and limits: Scalp samples also contribute reads from the resident alphabeta T cells found in normal skin. Greater clonality was observed in lesional scalp samples, especially alopecia totalis/universalis, versus normal scalp.

Germline V gives CDR1 MNHDT, CDR2 YYDKIL. The CDR3 extends over 15 amino acids. J lost 0 bases, V lost 5 bases, and 3 bases had no gene match. This clone was counted many times. Its specificity is not known. Gene names are the mouse ones. With the read ending 4 residues before the CDR3 end, the germline J gene is used to fill in that end. After pooling, cutaneous lymph node cells were sorted with CD4, CD8alpha, NKG2D, NKG2ACE and other markers. Following extraction, RNA underwent reverse transcription to cDNA, which served as the sequencing template. Produced via immunoSEQ multiplex PCR; TCRdb's table is partial and in-frame only. The data show 270,000 or so clones, with none appearing a single time.

The sample was CD4+ T cells sorted from a lymph node. The source is a C3H/HeJ mouse with alopecia areata. This strain's MHC haplotype is H2-k. The rearrangement uses TRBV17 and TRBJ2-2; 7 nucleotides align to TRBD1. The part of the CDR3 DNA that was read is TGTGCTAGCAGTGGGGACAGAGCAAACACCGGG. It translates to CASSGDRANTG. The whole CDR3 sequence is CASSGDRANTGQLYF. The full variable domain, with the rest looked up from reference TRBV17 and TRBJ2-2, is DTTVKQNPRYKLARVGKPVNLICSQTMNHDTMYWYQKKPNQAPKLLLFYYDKILNREADTFEKFQSSRPNNSFCSLYIGSAGLEYSAMYLCASSGDRANTGQLYFGEGSKLTVL.